This is a list of T cell receptor beta chains from one sample in a study of shared clonotypes between healthy human individuals. Method: immunoSEQ multiplex PCR; TCRdb's copy keeps in-frame clones and lacks some. The table lists some 490,000 clones, around 73% of them singletons. Specimen: PBMCs. These receptors originate from a woman between 35 and 50 years old in good health. Some clones in this sample may be carry-over from other donors' samples. Both conserved end residues are part of each CDR3. D genes are given only for firm matches. Size tells how often a clone was seen (once, few, many) or the class of an expanded clone, and some rows leave it out.

V gene	J gene	clone size	D gene	CDR3 protein	CDR3 DNA
TRBV21-1	TRBJ2-2	few	.	CASSSAGELFF	TGTGCCAGCAGTAGCGCCGGGGAGCTGTTTTTT
TRBV10-1	TRBJ1-1	.	TRBD1	CASSDPGQPNTEAFF	TGCGCCAGCAGTGACCCGGGACAGCCCAACACTGAAGCTTTCTTT
TRBV15	TRBJ2-3	.	TRBD1	CATAARDSGGTDTQYF	TGTGCCACCGCTGCCCGGGACAGCGGCGGAACAGATACGCAGTATTTT
TRBV7-3	TRBJ1-3	.	.	CASSSITGNTIYF	TGTGCCAGCAGCTCGATAACTGGAAACACCATATATTTT
TRBV19	TRBJ1-1	.	.	CASSTHRKAFF	TGTGCCAGTAGTACCCACAGAAAAGCTTTCTTT
TRBV5-4	TRBJ2-2	.	.	CASSLASNTGELFF	TGTGCCAGCAGCTTGGCCTCAAACACCGGGGAGCTGTTTTTT
TRBV5-1	TRBJ2-7	.	.	CASSLAWDEQYF	TGCGCCAGCAGCTTGGCCTGGGACGAGCAGTACTTC
TRBV21-1	TRBJ2-7	.	.	CASSKISNRDSAYEQYF	TGTGCCAGCAGCAAAATATCTAATCGGGACTCTGCCTACGAGCAGTACTTC
TRBV6-1	TRBJ2-7	.	TRBD1	CASSENWTGTYEQYF	TGTGCCAGCAGTGAAAATTGGACAGGGACCTACGAGCAGTACTTC
TRBV19	TRBJ2-7	few	.	CASSIGPTREQYF	TGTGCCAGTAGTATTGGACCGACGAGAGAGCAGTACTTC
TRBV19	TRBJ2-5	.	.	CASSINRALGPQETQYF	TGTGCCAGTAGTATCAATCGGGCCCTAGGACCTCAAGAGACCCAGTACTTC
TRBV12-5	TRBJ2-3	.	.	CASGPGASLSTDTQYF	TGTGCTAGTGGTCCTGGGGCAAGTCTTAGCACAGATACGCAGTATTTT
TRBV27	TRBJ2-1	.	TRBD1	CASSSGGEQFF	TGTGCCAGCAGTTCAGGGGGTGAGCAGTTCTTC
TRBV6-5	TRBJ2-1	.	TRBD1	CASSYLGTDRYNEQFF	TGTGCCAGCAGTTACCTAGGGACAGATAGATACAATGAGCAGTTCTTC
TRBV28	TRBJ1-4	once	.	CASTYPRQGEKLFF	TGTGCCAGCACTTACCCCCGGCAGGGCGAAAAACTGTTTTTT
TRBV5-4	TRBJ1-4	.	TRBD1	CASSARRQGMGEKLFF	TGTGCCAGCAGCGCCCGTCGACAGGGGATGGGGGAAAAACTGTTTTTT
TRBV27	TRBJ2-7	.	TRBD2	CASSSSTGLAGADPYEQYF	TGTGCCAGCAGTTCGTCTACGGGACTAGCGGGAGCCGACCCCTACGAGCAGTACTTC
TRBV10-2	TRBJ2-7	.	.	CASSEGLGQYEQYF	TGCGCCAGCAGTGAAGGGTTGGGCCAATACGAGCAGTACTTC
TRBV29-1	TRBJ2-7	.	.	CSVEVKYEQYF	TGCAGCGTTGAAGTCAAGTACGAGCAGTACTTC
TRBV7-3	TRBJ2-3	.	.	CASSPMGGNTDTQYF	TGTGCCAGCAGCCCAATGGGCGGAAACACAGATACGCAGTATTTT
TRBV28	TRBJ1-2	.	TRBD1	CASSLADRGRYGYTF	TGTGCCAGCAGTTTAGCAGACAGGGGAAGGTATGGCTACACCTTC
TRBV10-3	TRBJ1-3	few	.	CATRDNPGSGNTVYF	TGTGCCACGCGAGACAACCCAGGGAGTGGAAACACCGTATATTTT
TRBV29-1	TRBJ2-3	.	.	CSALTGDTQYF	TGCAGCGCCCTAACCGGGGATACGCAGTATTTT
TRBV2	TRBJ1-4	.	.	CASTLTVTNEKLFF	TGTGCCAGCACCCTGACAGTTACTAATGAAAAACTGTTTTTT
TRBV19	TRBJ1-3	.	.	CASKTGTAGNTIYF	TGTGCCAGTAAAACCGGGACGGCTGGAAACACCATATATTTT
TRBV10-3	TRBJ2-1	.	.	CAIRPARADEQFF	TGTGCCATCAGGCCCGCGAGGGCCGATGAGCAGTTCTTC
TRBV30	TRBJ2-7	.	TRBD2	CAWSVGLAGDEQYF	TGTGCCTGGAGTGTAGGGCTAGCGGGCGACGAGCAGTACTTC
TRBV15	TRBJ2-1	.	.	CATSRDFGDGDEQFF	TGTGCCACCAGCAGAGATTTCGGGGACGGAGATGAGCAGTTCTTC
TRBV25-1	TRBJ1-1	once	TRBD1	CASRQGARTEAFF	TGTGCCAGCAGACAGGGGGCGCGGACTGAAGCTTTCTTT
TRBV18	TRBJ2-1	.	TRBD2	CASSPFRLAGEYNEQFF	TGTGCCAGCTCACCCTTTCGACTAGCGGGAGAGTACAATGAGCAGTTCTTC
TRBV29-1	TRBJ2-5	.	TRBD2	CSASDSGKQETQYF	TGCAGCGCCTCCGATAGCGGGAAGCAAGAGACCCAGTACTTC
TRBV27	TRBJ2-7	.	.	CASSSPRDGRPYEQYF	TGTGCCAGCAGTTCACCTCGGGACGGGAGACCCTACGAGCAGTACTTC
TRBV2	TRBJ2-7	.	.	CASNAGTPPYEQYF	TGTGCCAGCAACGCTGGGACACCTCCCTACGAGCAGTACTTC
TRBV27	TRBJ2-7	.	TRBD2	CASSGLAGLVTYEQYF	TGTGCCAGCAGTGGGCTAGCGGGATTAGTAACCTACGAGCAGTACTTC
TRBV30	TRBJ1-1	.	.	CAWSQGHQNTEAFF	TGTGCCTGGAGCCAGGGACATCAGAACACTGAAGCTTTCTTT
TRBV30	TRBJ2-7	few	.	CAGRRSYEQYF	TGTGCCGGCCGGCGGTCCTACGAGCAGTACTTC
TRBV11-1	TRBJ1-1	once	.	CASSSPDRTVNTEAFF	TGTGCCAGCAGCTCTCCAGACCGGACCGTGAACACTGAAGCTTTCTTT
TRBV5-5	TRBJ1-3	.	TRBD1	CASSLGARQGSGNTIYF	TGTGCCAGCAGCTTGGGGGCTCGACAGGGCTCTGGAAACACCATATATTTT
TRBV9	TRBJ2-1	.	TRBD2	CASSARLAGDNEQFF	TGTGCCAGCAGCGCCCGACTAGCGGGAGACAATGAGCAGTTCTTC
TRBV30	TRBJ1-4	few	.	CAWSLQSTNEKLFF	TGTGCCTGGAGCCTACAGTCAACTAATGAAAAACTGTTTTTT
TRBV4-2	TRBJ2-7	few	.	CASSQERWSYEQYF	TGTGCCAGCAGCCAAGAGCGGTGGTCCTACGAGCAGTACTTC
TRBV30	TRBJ2-1	.	.	CAWSVHPHGGNEQFF	TGTGCCTGGAGTGTACACCCGCACGGGGGCAATGAGCAGTTCTTC
TRBV4-3	TRBJ2-7	.	.	CASSQEVRPYEQYF	TGCGCCAGCAGCCAAGAGGTCAGACCCTACGAGCAGTACTTC
TRBV4-1	TRBJ2-2	few	TRBD1	CASSHRFPGQGNTGELFF	TGCGCCAGCAGCCATCGATTTCCGGGACAGGGGAACACCGGGGAGCTGTTTTTT
TRBV7-3	TRBJ2-2	few	.	CASSLSGNTGELFF	TGTGCCAGCAGCTTATCCGGGAACACCGGGGAGCTGTTTTTT
TRBV14	TRBJ2-2	.	.	CASSQDIGSGELFF	TGTGCCAGCAGCCAAGATATCGGGTCCGGGGAGCTGTTTTTT
TRBV10-3	TRBJ2-7	.	TRBD1	CAISESGQGDSYEQYF	TGTGCCATCAGTGAGTCCGGACAGGGGGATTCCTACGAGCAGTACTTC
TRBV10-3	TRBJ2-5	few	TRBD2	CAISDLAGAGETQYF	TGTGCCATCAGTGATCTAGCGGGAGCCGGGGAGACCCAGTACTTC
TRBV19	TRBJ2-1	many	TRBD2	CASSGTSAFHLYNEQFF	TGTGCCAGTTCCGGGACTAGCGCCTTCCACCTTTACAATGAGCAGTTCTTC
TRBV19	TRBJ1-4	few	TRBD1	CASSLQGQKSEKLFF	TGTGCCAGTAGTCTCCAGGGACAGAAAAGTGAAAAACTGTTTTTT
TRBV28	TRBJ1-5	.	.	CASSGGGGDLNQPQHF	TGTGCCAGCAGTGGGGGAGGAGGGGACCTGAATCAGCCCCAGCATTTT
TRBV5-1	TRBJ2-7	.	.	CASSLDFREYEQYF	TGCGCCAGCAGCTTGGACTTTCGAGAGTACGAGCAGTACTTC
TRBV19	TRBJ1-5	.	.	CASSLTGADQPQHF	TGTGCCAGTAGCCTGACAGGAGCCGATCAGCCCCAGCATTTT
TRBV12-5	TRBJ1-2	.	.	CASGWGQEGYTF	TGTGCTAGTGGGTGGGGGCAGGAGGGCTACACCTTC
TRBV28	TRBJ2-5	.	TRBD2	CASSPRGEIETQYF	TGTGCCAGCAGTCCCCGGGGGGAAATAGAGACCCAGTACTTC
TRBV29-1	TRBJ1-3	.	TRBD1	CSVGSGTGGSGNTIYF	TGCAGCGTTGGCTCCGGGACAGGGGGCTCTGGAAACACCATATATTTT
TRBV4-1	TRBJ2-2	.	TRBD1	CASSQAGTGAGELFF	TGCGCCAGCAGCCAAGCCGGGACAGGGGCCGGGGAGCTGTTTTTT
TRBV19	TRBJ1-1	few	.	CASSIRRDTEAFF	TGTGCCAGTAGTATCCGCAGGGATACTGAAGCTTTCTTT
TRBV2	TRBJ2-1	.	TRBD2	CASSGTSGRVPGDEQFF	TGTGCCAGCAGTGGGACTAGCGGGAGGGTACCCGGGGATGAGCAGTTCTTC